The 8 T cell receptor beta chains presented below share a single source sample, sequenced in a study of shared clonotypes between healthy human individuals. The method was immunoSEQ multiplex PCR; TCRdb's version includes in-frame clones alone and lacks a portion of them. The sample has 1 million to 1.3 million clones, roughly 74% seen once. The source material was memory CD4+ T cells from PBMCs. The subset was: CD45RA-negative fraction. The receptor set was obtained from a man younger than 35 in good health. Some clones in this sample may be carry-over from other donors' samples.

This chain links TRBV7-2 with TRBJ1-5; 8 positions match TRBD1. Trimming removed 7 bases from V and 2 bases from J; junction bases left unmatched: 7. The CDR3 spans 15 residues. From germline, CDR1 is SGHTA and CDR2 FQGNSA. The DNA of the CDR3 is TGTGCCAGCATCCCACAGGGGGGAGGCAATCAGCCCCAGCATTTT. As protein: CASIPQGGGNQPQHF.

CDR3 DNA: TGTGCCAGCAGCTCCGGACATTTCCAAGAGACCCAGTACTTC. This codes for CASSSGHFQETQYF. The V gene is TRBV5-5, the J gene TRBJ2-5; tentatively, D is TRBD1 (5 bases). The germline CDR1 and CDR2 sequences are SGHKS and YYEKEE (reference sequence). Trimming removed 3 bases from V and 1 base from J, with 10 bases in between. CDR3 length: 14 residues.

V is TRBV18 and J is TRBJ1-5; D is unclear. V was pared by 3 bases and J by 4 bases, with 7 bases between. Germline V gene data show CDR1 as KGHSH and CDR2 as LQKENI. CDR3 length equals 13 residues. The CDR3 bases are TGTGCCAGCTCACCGCTACTAAATCAGCCCCAGCATTTT. Translated, it gives CASSPLLNQPQHF.

V gene TRBV5-5 combines with J gene TRBJ1-3; D not resolved. This CDR3 has 16 residues. The germline V and J ends were trimmed by 1 base and 2 bases, with 13 bases remaining between them. CDR1 and CDR2 (germline): SGHKS, YYEKEE (reference sequence). CDR3 sequence: CASSLFVTRAGNTIYF. The CDR3 DNA is TGTGCCAGCAGCTTGTTTGTGACTCGGGCTGGAAACACCATATATTTT.

This chain joins TRBV7-7 and TRBJ2-3; 9 nucleotides align to TRBD2. V was pared by 2 bases and J by 0 bases, with 0 bases of the junction left unmatched. This CDR3 is built from 15 residues. Germline CDR1 reads SSHAT; CDR2 reads FNYEAQ (reference sequence). CDR3 residues: CASSLLAGSTDTQYF. In DNA form, the CDR3 reads TGTGCCAGCAGCTTACTAGCGGGAAGCACAGATACGCAGTATTTT.

This clone appeared many times. CDR3 in DNA: TGCAGGGCAAGGGGGAACGAGCAGTTCTTC. Translating gives CRARGNEQFF. The rearrangement joins TRBV20-1 to TRBJ2-1, with TRBD1 as a possible D gene (6 bases). This CDR3 has 10 amino acids. Germline CDR1 and CDR2: DFQATT and SNEGSKA (reference sequence).

The chain employs TRBV19 and TRBJ1-2; 8 positions agree with TRBD1. The germline gives CDR1 LNHDA, CDR2 SQIVND (reference sequence). Trimming removed 5 bases from V and 5 bases from J; junction bases left unmatched: 4. The CDR3 is 13 residues long. Here the CDR3 reads CASSRRGRYGYTF. CDR3 nucleotide sequence: TGTGCCAGTAGTCGCAGGGGGCGATATGGCTACACCTTC.

The rearrangement joins TRBV28 to TRBJ2-2; 8 bases are a match to TRBD2. This CDR3 comprises 14 residues. In germline, CDR1 is MDHEN, CDR2 SYDVKM. With 5 bases clipped from V and 5 bases from J, the junction kept 4 bases outside the gene matches. The CDR3 DNA is TGTGCCAGCAGTCCCGGGACTAGGACCGGGGAGCTGTTTTTT. Amino acids: CASSPGTRTGELFF.